This TCR beta chain stems from a study of blood T cell repertoires in COVID-19. Study context: Sites in the United States, Italy and Spain provided acute and convalescent COVID-19 samples. PBMCs, B-cell-depleted T cells, or T cells were the source of the cDNA or gDNA that made up the material.

CDR1 SGHKS and CDR2 YYEKEE come from the germline V gene (reference sequence). V shed 3 bases and J shed 7 bases, with 8 bases lying between them. There are 13 residues in the CDR3. Per the original methods: Using reference gene primer amplification, nucleated cell counts were estimated. Sequencing used immunoSEQ multiplex PCR; TCRdb keeps in-frame clones, though not all of them. That table gives V, J and clone size, and the DNA gave D and trimming. The sample lists some 100,000 clones, approximately 92% occurring once. This clone was found a few times. Sample: peripheral blood. The rearrangement joins TRBV5-5 to TRBJ1-6; a possible D gene is TRBD1 (6 bases). The sequence was collected from a man aged 45-60 years with active COVID-19. CDR3 in amino acids: CASSSGVNSPLHF. The CDR3 DNA is TGTGCCAGCAGCTCAGGGGTAAATTCACCCCTCCACTTT.